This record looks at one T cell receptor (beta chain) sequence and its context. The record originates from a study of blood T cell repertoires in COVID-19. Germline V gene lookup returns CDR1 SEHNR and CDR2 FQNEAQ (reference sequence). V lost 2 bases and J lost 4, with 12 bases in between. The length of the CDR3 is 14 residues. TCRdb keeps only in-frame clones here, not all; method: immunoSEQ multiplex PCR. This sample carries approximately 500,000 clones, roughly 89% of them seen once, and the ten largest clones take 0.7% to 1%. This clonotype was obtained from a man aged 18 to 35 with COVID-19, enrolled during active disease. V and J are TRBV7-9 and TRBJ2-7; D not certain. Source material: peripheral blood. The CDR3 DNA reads TGTGCCAGCAGCTTATCCACGGCGGCTTACGAGCAGTACTTC. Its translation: CASSLSTAAYEQYF.